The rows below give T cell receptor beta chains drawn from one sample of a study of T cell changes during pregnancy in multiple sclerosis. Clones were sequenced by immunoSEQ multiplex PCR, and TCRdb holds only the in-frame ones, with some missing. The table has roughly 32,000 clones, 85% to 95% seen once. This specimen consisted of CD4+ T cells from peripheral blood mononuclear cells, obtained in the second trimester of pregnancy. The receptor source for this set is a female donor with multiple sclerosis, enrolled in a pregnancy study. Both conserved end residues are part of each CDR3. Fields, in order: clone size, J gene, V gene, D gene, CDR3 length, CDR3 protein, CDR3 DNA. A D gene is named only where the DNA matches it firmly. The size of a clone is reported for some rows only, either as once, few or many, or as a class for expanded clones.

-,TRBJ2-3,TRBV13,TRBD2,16,CASSLVLAGSTDTQYF,TGTGCCAGCAGCTTAGTACTAGCGGGTAGCACAGATACGCAGTATTTT
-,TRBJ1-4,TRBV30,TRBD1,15,CAWGDRVGTNEKLFF,TGTGCCTGGGGAGACAGGGTGGGCACTAATGAAAAACTGTTTTTT
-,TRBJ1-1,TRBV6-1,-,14,CASSSQQGSTEAFF,TGTGCCAGCAGTTCCCAACAGGGTTCCACTGAAGCTTTCTTT
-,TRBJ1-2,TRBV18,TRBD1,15,CASSPFTGTGDGYTF,TGTGCCAGCTCTCCTTTTACCGGGACAGGGGATGGCTACACCTTC
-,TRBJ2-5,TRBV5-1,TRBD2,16,CASRNHSGLQQETQYF,TGCGCCAGCAGGAATCATTCGGGACTACAACAAGAGACCCAGTACTTC
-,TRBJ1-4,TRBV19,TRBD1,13,CASSGTGVPKLFF,TGTGCCAGTTCCGGGACAGGGGTCCCAAAACTGTTTTTT
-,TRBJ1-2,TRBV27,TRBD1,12,CASRTGGYGYTF,TGTGCCAGCAGGACAGGGGGCTATGGCTACACCTTC
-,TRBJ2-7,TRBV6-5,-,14,CASSPGQPRNEQYF,TGTGCCAGCAGTCCCGGACAGCCACGGAACGAGCAGTACTTC
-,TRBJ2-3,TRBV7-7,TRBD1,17,CASSEGQRLGDTDTQYF,TGTGCCAGCAGCGAGGGACAGCGGCTAGGTGATACAGATACGCAGTATTTT
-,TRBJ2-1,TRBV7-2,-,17,CASSLEGTGSPSNEQFF,TGTGCCAGCAGCTTAGAGGGAACAGGGTCCCCTTCCAATGAGCAGTTCTTC
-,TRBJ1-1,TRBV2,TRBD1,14,CASTKQGAYHEAFF,TGTGCCAGCACCAAACAGGGGGCTTATCATGAAGCTTTCTTT
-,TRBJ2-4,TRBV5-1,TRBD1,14,CASSQSTGGNIQYF,TGCGCCAGCAGCCAGTCGACAGGGGGGAACATTCAGTACTTC
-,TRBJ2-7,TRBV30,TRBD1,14,CAWSGTGNAYEQYF,TGTGCCTGGAGTGGGACAGGGAATGCCTACGAGCAGTACTTC
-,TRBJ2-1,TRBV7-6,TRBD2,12,CASTSGYNEQFF,TGTGCCAGCACTAGCGGATACAATGAGCAGTTCTTC
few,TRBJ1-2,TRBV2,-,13,CASSGTVNYGYTF,TGTGCCAGCAGTGGGACAGTTAACTATGGCTACACCTTC
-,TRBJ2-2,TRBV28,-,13,CASTGVYTGELFF,TGTGCCAGCACCGGAGTTTACACCGGGGAGCTGTTTTTT
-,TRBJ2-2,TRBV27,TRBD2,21,CASRKYPGFKREGWNTGELFF,TGTGCCAGCAGGAAATATCCGGGTTTTAAGCGGGAGGGATGGAACACCGGGGAGCTGTTTTTT
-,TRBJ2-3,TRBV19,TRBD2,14,CASRTSGRIDTQYF,TGTGCCAGTAGGACTAGCGGGAGAATAGATACGCAGTATTTT
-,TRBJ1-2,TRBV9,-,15,CASSVSRTVSVGYTF,TGTGCCAGCAGCGTCTCCCGGACAGTATCTGTTGGCTACACCTTC
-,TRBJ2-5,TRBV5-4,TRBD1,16,CASSLKSGTGVETQYF,TGTGCCAGCAGCTTGAAGTCAGGGACAGGGGTGGAGACCCAGTACTTC